These 7 T cell receptor beta chains share one sample of origin, sequenced in a study of blood T cell repertoires in COVID-19. Clones were sequenced by immunoSEQ multiplex PCR, and TCRdb holds only the in-frame ones, with some missing. The table shows 140,000 to 150,000 clones, with roughly 86% occurring only once. Specimen: peripheral blood. The receptors originated from a man aged 65 to 85 with acute or convalescent COVID-19.

In nucleotides, the CDR3 is TGCGCCAGCAGCCAGGTCGGGACAGGGGGCTCCACCGGGGAGCTGTTTTTT. It is translated as CASSQVGTGGSTGELFF. The J gene is TRBJ2-2, the V gene TRBV4-1; TRBD1 aligns across 12 bases. J lost 4 bases, V lost 3 bases, and 6 bases had no gene match. CDR3 length: 17 amino acids. Germline V gene lookup returns CDR1 MGHRA and CDR2 YSYEKL.

This chain uses TRBV6-2 or TRBV6-3 with TRBJ1-2; 7 bases line up with TRBD1. Germline V gives CDR1 MNHEY, CDR2 SVGEGT. The CDR3 sequence is 15 residues long. The trim removed 5 bases at V and 0 bases at J, leaving 6 bases unmatched. This CDR3 reads CASSATGTANYGYTF. The CDR3 DNA is TGTGCCAGCAGTGCCACCGGGACAGCTAACTATGGCTACACCTTC.

Written as DNA, the CDR3 is TGTGCCAGCAGTGATATAAGGGGTGTTCAGCCCCAGCATTTT. It translates to CASSDIRGVQPQHF. This chain joins TRBV2 and TRBJ1-5; D may be TRBD1 (5 bases). V lost 3 bases and J 6 bases, leaving 12 bases between the germline ends. The V gene's germline CDR1 is SNHLY and CDR2 FYNNEI. The CDR3 covers 14 residues.

The CDR3 loop reads CAISDGFVDGGGLDTQYF. CDR3 coding DNA: TGTGCCATCAGTGATGGCTTTGTGGACGGGGGTGGTTTAGATACGCAGTATTTT. The chain joins TRBV10-3 to TRBJ2-3; D possibly corresponds to TRBD2 (6 bases). CDR3 size: 18 residues. V gave up 3 bases and J gave up 5 bases, with 24 bases separating them. The germline V gene encodes CDR1 ENHRY and CDR2 SYGVKD.

This chain connects TRBV5-5 to TRBJ1-1; unclear D gene. V was shortened by 3 bases and J by 3 bases, with 9 bases between the two germline ends. Germline V lookup: CDR1 SGHKS, CDR2 YYEKEE (reference sequence). The CDR3 consists of 13 residues. The CDR3, as DNA: TGTGCCAGCAGCTCGACATGGGACACTGAAGCTTTCTTT. Protein product: CASSSTWDTEAFF.

The CDR3 bases are TGTGCCAGCAGTGGGTGGGTCCCCCGACAGGTGAACACCGGGGAGCTGTTTTTT. Protein: CASSGWVPRQVNTGELFF. This rearrangement joins TRBV6-1 to TRBJ2-2; a possible D gene is TRBD1 (6 bases). V was pared by 4 bases and J by 1 base, with 19 bases between. The V gene's germline CDR1 is MNHNS and CDR2 SASEGT. This CDR3 region has 18 residues.

The sample holds a few counts of this clone. The chain joins TRBV7-9 to TRBJ1-3; D is unclear. Germline V gene data show CDR1 as SEHNR and CDR2 as FQNEAQ (reference sequence). Trimming stripped 5 bases from V and 8 bases from J, with 10 bases between. This CDR3 comprises 12 residues. CDR3 sequence (DNA): TGTGCCAGCAGCGCGCGATCCGACACCATATATTTT. Encoded protein: CASSARSDTIYF.